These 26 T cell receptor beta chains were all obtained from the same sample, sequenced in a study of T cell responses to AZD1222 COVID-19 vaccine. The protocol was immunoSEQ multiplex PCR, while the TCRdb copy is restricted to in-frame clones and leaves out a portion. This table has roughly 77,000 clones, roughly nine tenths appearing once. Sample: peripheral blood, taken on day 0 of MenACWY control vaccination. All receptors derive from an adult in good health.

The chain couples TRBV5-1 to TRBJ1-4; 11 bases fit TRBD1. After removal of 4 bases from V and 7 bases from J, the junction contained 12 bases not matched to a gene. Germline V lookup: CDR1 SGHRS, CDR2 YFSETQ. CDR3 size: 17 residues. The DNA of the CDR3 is TGCGCCAGCAGCCAGCATTCTAGGACAGGGGGCCGTGAAAAACTGTTTTTT. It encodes CASSQHSRTGGREKLFF.

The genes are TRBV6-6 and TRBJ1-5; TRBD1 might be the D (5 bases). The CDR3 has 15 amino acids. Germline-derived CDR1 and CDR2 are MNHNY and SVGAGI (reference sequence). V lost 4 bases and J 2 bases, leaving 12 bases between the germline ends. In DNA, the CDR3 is TGTGCCAGCAGTTTGAAGGGAGGGGGCAATCAGCCCCAGCATTTT. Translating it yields CASSLKGGGNQPQHF.

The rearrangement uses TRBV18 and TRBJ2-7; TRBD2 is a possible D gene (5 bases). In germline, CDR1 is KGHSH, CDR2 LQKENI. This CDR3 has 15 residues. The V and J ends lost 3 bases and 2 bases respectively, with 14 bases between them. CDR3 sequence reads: CASSPSGVETYEQYF. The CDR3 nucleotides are TGTGCCAGCTCACCCTCCGGGGTAGAAACCTACGAGCAGTACTTC.

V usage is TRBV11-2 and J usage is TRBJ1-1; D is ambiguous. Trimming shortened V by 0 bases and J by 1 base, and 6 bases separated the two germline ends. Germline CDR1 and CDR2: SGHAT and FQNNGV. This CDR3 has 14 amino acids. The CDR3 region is CASSLDTTNTEAFF. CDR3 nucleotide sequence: TGTGCCAGCAGCTTAGACACAACGAACACTGAAGCTTTCTTT.

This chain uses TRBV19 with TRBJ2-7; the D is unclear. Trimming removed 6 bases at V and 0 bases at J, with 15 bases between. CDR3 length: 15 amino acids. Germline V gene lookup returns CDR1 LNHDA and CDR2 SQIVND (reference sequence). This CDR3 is CASRYTAAHSYEQYF. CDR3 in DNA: TGTGCCAGTAGATACACGGCAGCCCACTCCTACGAGCAGTACTTC.

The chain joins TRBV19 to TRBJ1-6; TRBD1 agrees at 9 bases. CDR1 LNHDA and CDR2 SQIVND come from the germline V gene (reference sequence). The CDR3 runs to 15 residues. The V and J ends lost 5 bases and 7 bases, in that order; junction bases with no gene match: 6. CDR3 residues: CASSVQGAPNSPLHF. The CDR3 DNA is TGTGCCAGTAGTGTACAGGGGGCCCCAAATTCACCCCTCCACTTT.

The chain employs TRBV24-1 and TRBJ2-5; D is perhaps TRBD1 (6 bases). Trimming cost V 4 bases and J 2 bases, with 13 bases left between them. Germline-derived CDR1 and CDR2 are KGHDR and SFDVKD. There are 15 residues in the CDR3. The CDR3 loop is CATSDPRDRQETQYF. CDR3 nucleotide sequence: TGTGCCACCAGTGACCCGCGAGACAGGCAAGAGACCCAGTACTTC.

The CDR3 is CASRQGPYGSYNSPLHF. In DNA form, the CDR3 reads TGTGCCAGCAGGCAGGGCCCCTACGGTTCCTATAATTCACCCCTCCACTTT. J is TRBJ1-6 and V is TRBV2, with D possibly being TRBD1 (5 bases). CDR1 SNHLY and CDR2 FYNNEI come from the germline V gene. The CDR3 sequence is 17 residues long. V was cut by 6 bases and J by 1 base, with 16 bases left in between.

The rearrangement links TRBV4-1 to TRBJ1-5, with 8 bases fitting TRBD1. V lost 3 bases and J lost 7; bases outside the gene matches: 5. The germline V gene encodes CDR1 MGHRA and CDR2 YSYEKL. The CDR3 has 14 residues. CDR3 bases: TGCGCCAGCAGCCACGGCGACAGGGGACAGCCCCAGCATTTT. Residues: CASSHGDRGQPQHF.

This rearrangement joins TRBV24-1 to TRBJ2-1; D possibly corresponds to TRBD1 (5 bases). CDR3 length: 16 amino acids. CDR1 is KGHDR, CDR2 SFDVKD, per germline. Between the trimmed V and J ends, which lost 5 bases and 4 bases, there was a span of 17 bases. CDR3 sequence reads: CATSAAGRQRYNEQFF. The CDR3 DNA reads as TGTGCCACCAGTGCGGCAGGGCGTCAGAGGTACAATGAGCAGTTCTTC.

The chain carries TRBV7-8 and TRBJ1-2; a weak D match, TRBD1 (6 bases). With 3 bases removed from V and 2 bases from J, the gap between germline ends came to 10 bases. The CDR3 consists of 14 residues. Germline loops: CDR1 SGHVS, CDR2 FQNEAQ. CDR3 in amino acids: CASSLNTGNYGYTF. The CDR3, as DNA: TGTGCCAGCAGCTTGAACACAGGGAACTATGGCTACACCTTC.

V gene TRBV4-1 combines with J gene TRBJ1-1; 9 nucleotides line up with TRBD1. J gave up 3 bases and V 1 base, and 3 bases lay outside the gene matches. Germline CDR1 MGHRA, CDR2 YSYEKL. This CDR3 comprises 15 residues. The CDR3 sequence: CASSQVDRGDTEAFF. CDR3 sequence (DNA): TGCGCCAGCAGCCAAGTTGACAGGGGGGACACTGAAGCTTTCTTT.

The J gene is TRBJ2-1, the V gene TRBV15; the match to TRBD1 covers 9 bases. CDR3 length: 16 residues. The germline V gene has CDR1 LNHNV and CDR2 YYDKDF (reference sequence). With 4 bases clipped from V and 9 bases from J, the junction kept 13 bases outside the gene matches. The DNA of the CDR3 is TGTGCCACCAGCAAACGATCCGGGACAGGGTGGATTGAGCAGTTCTTC. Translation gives CATSKRSGTGWIEQFF.

The CDR3 nucleotides read TGTGCCAGCAGCTTAAGGTTGAGGGACTTGCAGTTCTTC. Its translation: CASSLRLRDLQFF. The chain employs TRBV7-2 and TRBJ2-1; tentative D call: TRBD2 (6 bases). Per the germline V gene, CDR1 is SGHTA and CDR2 is FQGNSA. This CDR3 is 13 amino acids long. Trimming shortened V by 2 bases and J by 12 bases, and 14 bases separated the two germline ends.

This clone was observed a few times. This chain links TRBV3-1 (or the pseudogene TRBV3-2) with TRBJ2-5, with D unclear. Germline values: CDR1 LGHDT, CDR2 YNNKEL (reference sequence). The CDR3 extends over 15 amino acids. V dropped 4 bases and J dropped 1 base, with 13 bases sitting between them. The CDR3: CASSRGPVPQETQYF. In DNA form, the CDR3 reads TGTGCCAGCAGCCGCGGACCAGTACCCCAAGAGACCCAGTACTTC.

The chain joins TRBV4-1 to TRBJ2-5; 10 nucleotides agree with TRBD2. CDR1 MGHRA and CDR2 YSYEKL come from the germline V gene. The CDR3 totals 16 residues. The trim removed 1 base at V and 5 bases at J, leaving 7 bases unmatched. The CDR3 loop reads CASSQGSAGGHETQYF. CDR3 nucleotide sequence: TGCGCCAGCAGCCAAGGCTCAGCGGGGGGGCATGAGACCCAGTACTTC.

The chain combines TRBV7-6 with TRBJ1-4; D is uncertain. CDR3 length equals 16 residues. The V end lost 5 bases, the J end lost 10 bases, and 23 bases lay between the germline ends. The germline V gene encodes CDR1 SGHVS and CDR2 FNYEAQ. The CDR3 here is CASSPLWFREEVKLFF. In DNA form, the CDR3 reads TGTGCCAGCAGCCCCCTCTGGTTCCGGGAAGAGGTAAAACTGTTTTTT.

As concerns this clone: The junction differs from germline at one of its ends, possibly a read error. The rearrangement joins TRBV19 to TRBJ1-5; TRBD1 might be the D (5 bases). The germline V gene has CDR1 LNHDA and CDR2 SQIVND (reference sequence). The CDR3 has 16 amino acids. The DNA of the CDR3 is TGTGCCAGTAGTGTAGACAGTAAGGGAAGCAATCAGCCCCAGCATTTT. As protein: CASSVDSKGSNQPQHF.

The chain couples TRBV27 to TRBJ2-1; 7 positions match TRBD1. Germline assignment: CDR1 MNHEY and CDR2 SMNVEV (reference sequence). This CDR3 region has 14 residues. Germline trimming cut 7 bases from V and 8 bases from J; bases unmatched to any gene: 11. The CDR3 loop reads CASTLGGLGDEQFF. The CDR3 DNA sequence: TGTGCCAGCACCTTAGGGGGCTTAGGTGATGAGCAGTTCTTC.

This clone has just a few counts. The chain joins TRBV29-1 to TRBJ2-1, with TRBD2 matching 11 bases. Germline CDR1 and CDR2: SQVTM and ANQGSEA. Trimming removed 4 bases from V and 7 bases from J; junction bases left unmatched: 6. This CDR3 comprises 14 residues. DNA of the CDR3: TGCAGCGTTGTAGGCCCTAGCGGGGGGAATGAGCAGTTCTTC. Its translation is CSVVGPSGGNEQFF.

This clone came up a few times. This CDR3 is CASSISGTGELGETQYF. In DNA, the CDR3 is TGTGCCAGTAGTATCTCGGGTACGGGAGAATTGGGAGAGACCCAGTACTTC. V usage is TRBV19 and J usage is TRBJ2-5; tentative D call: TRBD2 (6 bases). Germline V gene data show CDR1 as LNHDA and CDR2 as SQIVND (reference sequence). The CDR3 extends over 17 amino acids. The V gene lost 3 bases and the J gene lost 4 bases, with 21 bases spanning the gap.

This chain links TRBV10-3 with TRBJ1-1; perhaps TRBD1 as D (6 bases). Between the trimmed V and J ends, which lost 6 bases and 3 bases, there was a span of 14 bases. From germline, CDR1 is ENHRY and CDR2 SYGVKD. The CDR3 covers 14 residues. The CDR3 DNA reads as TGTGCCATCAGGGCCAGGGACACGGACACTGAAGCTTTCTTT. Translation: CAIRARDTDTEAFF.

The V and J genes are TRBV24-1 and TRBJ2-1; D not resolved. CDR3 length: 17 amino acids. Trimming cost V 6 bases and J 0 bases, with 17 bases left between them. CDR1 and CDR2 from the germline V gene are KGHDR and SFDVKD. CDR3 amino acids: CATSSTGPEASYNEQFF. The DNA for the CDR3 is TGTGCCACCAGTTCGACCGGGCCTGAAGCCTCCTACAATGAGCAGTTCTTC.

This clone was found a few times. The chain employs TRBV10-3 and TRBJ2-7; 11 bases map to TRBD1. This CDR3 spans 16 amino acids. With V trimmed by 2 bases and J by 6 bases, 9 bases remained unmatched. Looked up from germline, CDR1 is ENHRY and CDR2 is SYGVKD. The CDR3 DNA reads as TGTGCCATCAGTGAGAGAAGTGGACAGGGGGCCTCCGAGCAGTACTTC. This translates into CAISERSGQGASEQYF.

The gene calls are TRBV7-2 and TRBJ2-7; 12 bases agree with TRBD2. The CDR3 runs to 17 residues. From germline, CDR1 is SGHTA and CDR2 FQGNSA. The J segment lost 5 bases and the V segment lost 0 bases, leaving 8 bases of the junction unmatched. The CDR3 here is CASSLAGLAGGLDEQYF. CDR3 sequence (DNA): TGTGCCAGCAGCTTAGCGGGGCTAGCGGGGGGGCTCGACGAGCAGTACTTC. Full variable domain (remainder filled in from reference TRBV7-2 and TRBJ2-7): GAGVSQSPSNKVTEKGKDVELRCDPISGHTALYWYRQSLGQGLEFLIYFQGNSAPDKSGLPSDRFSAERTGGSVSTLTIQRTQQEDSAVYLCASSLAGLAGGLDEQYFGPGTRLTVT.

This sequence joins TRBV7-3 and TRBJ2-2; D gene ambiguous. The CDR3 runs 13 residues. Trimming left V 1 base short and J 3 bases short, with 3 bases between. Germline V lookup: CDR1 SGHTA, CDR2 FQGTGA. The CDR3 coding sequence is TGTGCCAGCAGCTTAATGGACACCGGGGAGCTGTTTTTT. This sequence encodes CASSLMDTGELFF.